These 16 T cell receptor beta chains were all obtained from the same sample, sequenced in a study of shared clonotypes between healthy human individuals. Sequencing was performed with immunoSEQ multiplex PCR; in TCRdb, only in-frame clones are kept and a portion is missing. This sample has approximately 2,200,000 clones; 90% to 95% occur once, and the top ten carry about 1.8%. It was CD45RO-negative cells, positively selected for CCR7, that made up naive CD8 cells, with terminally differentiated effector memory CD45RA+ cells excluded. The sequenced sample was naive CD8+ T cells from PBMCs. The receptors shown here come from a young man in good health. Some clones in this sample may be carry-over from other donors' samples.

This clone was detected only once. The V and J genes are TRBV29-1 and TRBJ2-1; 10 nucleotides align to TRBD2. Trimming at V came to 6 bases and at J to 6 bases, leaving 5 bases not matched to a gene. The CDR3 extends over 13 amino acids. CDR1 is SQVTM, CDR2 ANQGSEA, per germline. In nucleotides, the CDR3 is TGCAGCGTGTGGGCTAGCGGGAGCAATGAGCAGTTCTTC. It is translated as CSVWASGSNEQFF.

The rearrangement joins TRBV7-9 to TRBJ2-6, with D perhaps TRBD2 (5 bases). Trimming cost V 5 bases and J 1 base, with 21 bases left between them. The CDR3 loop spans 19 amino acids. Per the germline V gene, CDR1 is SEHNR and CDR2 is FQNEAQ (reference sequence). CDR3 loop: CASSTRLTGWDSGANVLTF. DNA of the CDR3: TGTGCCAGCAGCACCCGATTGACGGGATGGGATTCTGGGGCCAACGTCCTGACTTTC.

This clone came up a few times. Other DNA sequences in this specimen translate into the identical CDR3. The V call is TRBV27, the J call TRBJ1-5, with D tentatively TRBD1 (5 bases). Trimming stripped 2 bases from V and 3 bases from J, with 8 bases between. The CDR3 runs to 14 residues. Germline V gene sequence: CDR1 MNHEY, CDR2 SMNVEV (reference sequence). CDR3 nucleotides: TGTGCCAGCAGTTTAAGACAGCACAATCAGCCCCAGCATTTT. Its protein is CASSLRQHNQPQHF.

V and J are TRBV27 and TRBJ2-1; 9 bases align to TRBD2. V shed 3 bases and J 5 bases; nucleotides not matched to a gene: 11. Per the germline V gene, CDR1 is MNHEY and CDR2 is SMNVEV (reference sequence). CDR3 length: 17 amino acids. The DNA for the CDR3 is TGTGCCAGCAGTTTTATATGGCGACTAGCGGAAAACAATGAGCAGTTCTTC. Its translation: CASSFIWRLAENNEQFF.

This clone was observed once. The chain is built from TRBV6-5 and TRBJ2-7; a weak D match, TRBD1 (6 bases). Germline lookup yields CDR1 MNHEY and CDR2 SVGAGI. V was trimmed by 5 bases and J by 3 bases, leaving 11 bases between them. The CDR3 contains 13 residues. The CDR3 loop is CASSAGQNYEQYF. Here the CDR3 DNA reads TGTGCCAGCAGTGCCGGACAGAACTACGAGCAGTACTTC.

For the CDR3, the DNA is TGCGCCAGCAGTGATGGGATCTCTTACTATGGCTACACCTTC. Protein product: CASSDGISYYGYTF. The chain recombines TRBV10-2 with TRBJ1-2; D is unclear. V gave up 3 bases and J gave up 3 bases, with 11 bases separating them. Per germline, CDR1 WSHSY and CDR2 SAAADI. This CDR3 is built from 14 residues.

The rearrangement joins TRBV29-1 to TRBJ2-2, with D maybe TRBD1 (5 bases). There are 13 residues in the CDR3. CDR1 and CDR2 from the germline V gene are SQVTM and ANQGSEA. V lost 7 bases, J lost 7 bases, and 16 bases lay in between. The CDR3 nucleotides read TGCAGCGGAGTTAGGGGCTCGGGCGGGGAGCTGTTTTTT. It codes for CSGVRGSGGELFF.

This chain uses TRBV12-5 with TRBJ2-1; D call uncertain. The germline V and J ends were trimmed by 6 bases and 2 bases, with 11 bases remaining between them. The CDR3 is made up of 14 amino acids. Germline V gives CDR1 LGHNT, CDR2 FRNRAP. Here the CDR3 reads CASGWGGPYNEQFF. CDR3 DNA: TGTGCTAGTGGCTGGGGTGGGCCCTACAATGAGCAGTTCTTC.

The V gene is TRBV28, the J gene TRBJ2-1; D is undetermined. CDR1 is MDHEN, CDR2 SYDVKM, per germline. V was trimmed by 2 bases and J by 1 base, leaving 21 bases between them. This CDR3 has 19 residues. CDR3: CASSLRNWVSRESYNEQFF. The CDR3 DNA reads TGTGCCAGCAGTTTAAGGAATTGGGTGAGCAGAGAATCCTACAATGAGCAGTTCTTC.

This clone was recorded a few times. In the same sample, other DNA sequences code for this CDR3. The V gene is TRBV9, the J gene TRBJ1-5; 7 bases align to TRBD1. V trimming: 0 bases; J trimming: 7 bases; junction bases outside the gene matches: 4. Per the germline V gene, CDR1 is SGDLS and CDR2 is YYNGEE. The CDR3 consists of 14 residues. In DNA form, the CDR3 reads TGTGCCAGCAGCGTAGGACAGGGTCCCCAGCCCCAGCATTTT. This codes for CASSVGQGPQPQHF.

The CDR3, as DNA: TGTGCCAGCAGCCCGACGTCGAGGGCCAACTACGAGCAGTACTTC. Protein product: CASSPTSRANYEQYF. The genes are TRBV28 and TRBJ2-7; tentatively, D is TRBD2 (5 bases). CDR3 size: 15 residues. In germline, CDR1 is MDHEN, CDR2 SYDVKM. Between the trimmed V and J ends, which lost 6 bases and 3 bases, there was a span of 18 bases.

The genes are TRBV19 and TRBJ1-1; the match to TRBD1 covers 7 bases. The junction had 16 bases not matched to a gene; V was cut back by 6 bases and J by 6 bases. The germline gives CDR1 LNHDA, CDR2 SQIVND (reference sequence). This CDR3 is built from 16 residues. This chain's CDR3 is CASSPTGIELPPEAFF. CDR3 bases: TGTGCCAGTAGCCCGACAGGGATCGAGTTGCCACCTGAAGCTTTCTTT.

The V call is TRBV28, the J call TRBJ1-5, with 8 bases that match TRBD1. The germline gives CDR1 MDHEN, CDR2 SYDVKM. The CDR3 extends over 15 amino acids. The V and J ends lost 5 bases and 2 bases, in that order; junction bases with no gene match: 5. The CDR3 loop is CASSAGGEGNQPQHF. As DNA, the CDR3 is TGTGCCAGCAGTGCAGGGGGCGAAGGCAATCAGCCCCAGCATTTT.

The CDR3 region is CAWSPGEGPYEQYF. The DNA for the CDR3 is TGTGCCTGGAGTCCGGGGGAGGGCCCCTACGAGCAGTACTTC. The chain has TRBV30 and TRBJ2-7; TRBD2 aligns across 7 bases. Germline CDR1 and CDR2: GTSNPN and SVGIG (reference sequence). Trimming at V came to 2 bases and at J to 2 bases, leaving 6 bases not matched to a gene. This CDR3 has 14 amino acids.

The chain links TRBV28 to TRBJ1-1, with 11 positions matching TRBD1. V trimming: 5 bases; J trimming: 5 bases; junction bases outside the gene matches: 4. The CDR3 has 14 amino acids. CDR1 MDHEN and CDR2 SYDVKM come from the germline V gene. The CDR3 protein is CASSHRDRGTEAFF. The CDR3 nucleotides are TGTGCCAGCAGTCACAGGGACAGGGGGACTGAAGCTTTCTTT.

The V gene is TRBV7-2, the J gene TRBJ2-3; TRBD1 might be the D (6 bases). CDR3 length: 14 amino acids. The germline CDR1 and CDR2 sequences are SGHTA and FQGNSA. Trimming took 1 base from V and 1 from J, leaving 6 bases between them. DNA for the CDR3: TGTGCCAGCAGCTTAGACAGGGGCACAGATACGCAGTATTTT. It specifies CASSLDRGTDTQYF.